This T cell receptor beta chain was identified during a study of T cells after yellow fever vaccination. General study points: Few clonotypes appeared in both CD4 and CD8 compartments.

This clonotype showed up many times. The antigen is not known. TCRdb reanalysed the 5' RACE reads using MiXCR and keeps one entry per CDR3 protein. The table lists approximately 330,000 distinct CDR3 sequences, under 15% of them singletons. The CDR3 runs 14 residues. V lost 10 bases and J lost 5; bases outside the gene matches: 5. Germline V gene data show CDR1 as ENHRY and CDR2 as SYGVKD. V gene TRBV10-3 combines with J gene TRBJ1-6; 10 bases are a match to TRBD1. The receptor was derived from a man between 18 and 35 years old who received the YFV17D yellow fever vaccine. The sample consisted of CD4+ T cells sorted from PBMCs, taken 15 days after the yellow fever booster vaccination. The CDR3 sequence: CATGQGPDNSPLHF. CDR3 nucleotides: TGTGCCACGGGACAGGGGCCCGATAATTCACCCCTCCACTTT.